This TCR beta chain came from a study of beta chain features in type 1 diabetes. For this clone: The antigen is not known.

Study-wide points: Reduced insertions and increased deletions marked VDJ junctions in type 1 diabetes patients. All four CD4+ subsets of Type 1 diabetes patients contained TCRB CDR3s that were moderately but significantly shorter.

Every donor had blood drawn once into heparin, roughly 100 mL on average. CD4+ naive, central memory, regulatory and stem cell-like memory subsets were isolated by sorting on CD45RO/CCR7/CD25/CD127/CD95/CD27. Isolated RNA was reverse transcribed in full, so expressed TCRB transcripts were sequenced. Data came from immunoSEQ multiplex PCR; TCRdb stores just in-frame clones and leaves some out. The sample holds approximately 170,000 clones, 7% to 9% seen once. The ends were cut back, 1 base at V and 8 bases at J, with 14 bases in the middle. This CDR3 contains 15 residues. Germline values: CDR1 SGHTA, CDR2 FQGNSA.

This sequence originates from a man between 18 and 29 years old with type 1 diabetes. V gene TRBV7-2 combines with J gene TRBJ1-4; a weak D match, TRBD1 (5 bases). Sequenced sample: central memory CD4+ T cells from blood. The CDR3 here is CASSLVVGLNEKLFF. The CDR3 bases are TGTGCCAGCAGCTTAGTAGTGGGGCTAAACGAAAAACTGTTTTTT.